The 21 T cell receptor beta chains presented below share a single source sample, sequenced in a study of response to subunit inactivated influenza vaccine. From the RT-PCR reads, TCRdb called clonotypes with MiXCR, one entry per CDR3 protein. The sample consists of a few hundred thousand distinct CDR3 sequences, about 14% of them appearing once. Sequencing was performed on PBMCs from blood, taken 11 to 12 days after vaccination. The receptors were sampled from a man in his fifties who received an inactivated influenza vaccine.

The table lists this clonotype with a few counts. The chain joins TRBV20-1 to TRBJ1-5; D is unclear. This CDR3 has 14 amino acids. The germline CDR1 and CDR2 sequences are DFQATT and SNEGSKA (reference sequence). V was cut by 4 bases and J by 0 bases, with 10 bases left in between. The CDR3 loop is CSAKVKYSNQPQHF. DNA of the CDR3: TGCAGTGCTAAGGTCAAGTATAGCAATCAGCCCCAGCATTTT.

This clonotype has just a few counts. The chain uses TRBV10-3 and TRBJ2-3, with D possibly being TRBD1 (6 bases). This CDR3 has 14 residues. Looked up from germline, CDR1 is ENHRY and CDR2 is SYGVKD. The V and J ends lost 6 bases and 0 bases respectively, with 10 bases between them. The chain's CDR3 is CAISKDRSTDTQYF. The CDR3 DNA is TGTGCCATCAGCAAGGACAGAAGCACAGATACGCAGTATTTT.

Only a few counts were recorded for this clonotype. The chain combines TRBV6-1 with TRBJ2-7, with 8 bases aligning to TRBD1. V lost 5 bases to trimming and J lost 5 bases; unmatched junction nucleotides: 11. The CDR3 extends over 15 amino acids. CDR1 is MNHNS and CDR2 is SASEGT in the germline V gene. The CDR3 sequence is CASSPRTGNGNEQYF. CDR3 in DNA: TGTGCCAGCAGTCCACGGACAGGGAACGGGAACGAGCAGTACTTC.

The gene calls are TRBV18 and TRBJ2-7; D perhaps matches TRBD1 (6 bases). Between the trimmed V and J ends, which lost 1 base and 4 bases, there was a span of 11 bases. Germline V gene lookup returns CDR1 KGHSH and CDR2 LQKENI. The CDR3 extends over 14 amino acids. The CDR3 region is CASSPLQGPYEQYF. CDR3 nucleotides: TGTGCCAGCTCACCACTCCAGGGGCCTTACGAGCAGTACTTC.

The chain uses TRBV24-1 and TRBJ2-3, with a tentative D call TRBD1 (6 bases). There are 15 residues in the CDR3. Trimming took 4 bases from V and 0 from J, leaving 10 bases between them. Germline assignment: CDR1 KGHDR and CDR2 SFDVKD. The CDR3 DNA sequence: TGTGCCACCAGTGACCCCGGACAGAGCACAGATACGCAGTATTTT. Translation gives CATSDPGQSTDTQYF.

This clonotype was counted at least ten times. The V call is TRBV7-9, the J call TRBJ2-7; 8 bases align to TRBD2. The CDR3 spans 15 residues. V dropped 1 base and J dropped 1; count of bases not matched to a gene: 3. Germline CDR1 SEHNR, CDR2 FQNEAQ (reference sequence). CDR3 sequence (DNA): TGTGCCAGCAGCTTAGATGGGACTAGATCCTACGAGCAGTACTTC. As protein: CASSLDGTRSYEQYF.

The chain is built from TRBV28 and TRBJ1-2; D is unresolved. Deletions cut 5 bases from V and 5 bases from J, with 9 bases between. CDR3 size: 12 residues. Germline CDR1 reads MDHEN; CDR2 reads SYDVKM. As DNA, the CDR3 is TGTGCCAGCAGTGGCGACCAGTATGGCTACACCTTC. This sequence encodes CASSGDQYGYTF.

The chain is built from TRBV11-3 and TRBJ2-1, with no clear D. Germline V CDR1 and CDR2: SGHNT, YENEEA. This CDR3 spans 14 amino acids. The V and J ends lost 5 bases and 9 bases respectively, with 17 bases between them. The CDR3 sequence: CASSRDSGRSEQFF. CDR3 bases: TGTGCCAGCAGCCGTGACTCCGGACGGTCTGAGCAGTTCTTC.

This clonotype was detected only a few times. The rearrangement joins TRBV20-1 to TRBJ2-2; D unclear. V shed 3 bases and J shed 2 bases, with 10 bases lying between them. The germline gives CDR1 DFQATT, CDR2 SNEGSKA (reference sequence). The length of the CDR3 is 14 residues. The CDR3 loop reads CSARGSKNTGELFF. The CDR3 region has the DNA TGCAGTGCTAGGGGCTCTAAAAACACCGGGGAGCTGTTTTTT.

CDR3 nucleotide sequence: TGTGCCAGCAGCTTTACGACAGGAGGCACCGGCGAGCAGTACTTC. It encodes CASSFTTGGTGEQYF. The gene calls are TRBV7-2 and TRBJ2-7; the D gene is possibly TRBD1 (6 bases). This CDR3 comprises 15 residues. Trimming stripped 3 bases from V and 6 bases from J, with 18 bases between. Per germline, CDR1 SGHTA and CDR2 FQGNSA.

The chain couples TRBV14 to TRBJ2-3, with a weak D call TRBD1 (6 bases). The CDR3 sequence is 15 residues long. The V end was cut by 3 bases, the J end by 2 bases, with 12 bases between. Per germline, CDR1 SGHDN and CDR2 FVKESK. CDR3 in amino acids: CASSQAGALTDTQYF. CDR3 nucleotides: TGTGCCAGCAGCCAGGCAGGGGCCCTCACAGATACGCAGTATTTT. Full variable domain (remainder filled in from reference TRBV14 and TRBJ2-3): EAGVTQFPSHSVIEKGQTVTLRCDPISGHDNLYWYRRVMGKEIKFLLHFVKESKQDESGMPNNRFLAERTGGTYSTLKVQPAELEDSGVYFCASSQAGALTDTQYFGPGTRLTVL.

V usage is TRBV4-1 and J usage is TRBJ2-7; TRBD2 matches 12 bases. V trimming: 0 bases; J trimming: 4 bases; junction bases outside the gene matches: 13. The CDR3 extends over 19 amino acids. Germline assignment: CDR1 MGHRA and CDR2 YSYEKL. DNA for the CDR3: TGCGCCAGCAGCCAAGAATCTAGCGGGGGGGCCCCCTCCCAGTACGAGCAGTACTTC. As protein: CASSQESSGGAPSQYEQYF.

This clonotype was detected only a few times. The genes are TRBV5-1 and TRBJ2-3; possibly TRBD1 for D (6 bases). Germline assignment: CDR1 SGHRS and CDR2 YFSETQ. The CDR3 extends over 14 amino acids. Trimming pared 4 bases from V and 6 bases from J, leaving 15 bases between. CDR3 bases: TGCGCCAGCAGCCCACGCCTCCAGGGGGATACGCAGTATTTT. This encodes CASSPRLQGDTQYF.

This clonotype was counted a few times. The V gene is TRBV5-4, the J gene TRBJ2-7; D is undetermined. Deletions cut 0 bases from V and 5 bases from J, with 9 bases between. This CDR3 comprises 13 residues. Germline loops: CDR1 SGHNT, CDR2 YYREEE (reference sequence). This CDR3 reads CASSLVGDNEQYF. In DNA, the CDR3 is TGTGCCAGCAGCTTGGTAGGTGATAACGAGCAGTACTTC.

This CDR3 is CASNRGTGTEAFF. Written as DNA, the CDR3 is TGTGCCAGCAACCGTGGGACAGGGACTGAAGCTTTCTTT. The chain uses TRBV25-1 and TRBJ1-1, with 9 bases fitting TRBD1. With V trimmed by 7 bases and J by 5 bases, 5 bases remained unmatched. This CDR3 has 13 amino acids. Germline values: CDR1 MGHDK, CDR2 SYGVNS.

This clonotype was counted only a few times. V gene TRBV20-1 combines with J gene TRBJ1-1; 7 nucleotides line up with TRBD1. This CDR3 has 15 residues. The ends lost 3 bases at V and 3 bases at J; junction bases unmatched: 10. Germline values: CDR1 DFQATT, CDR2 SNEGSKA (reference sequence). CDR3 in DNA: TGCAGTGCTAGCCCCCAGGGGGGTATGGACACTGAAGCTTTCTTT. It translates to CSASPQGGMDTEAFF.

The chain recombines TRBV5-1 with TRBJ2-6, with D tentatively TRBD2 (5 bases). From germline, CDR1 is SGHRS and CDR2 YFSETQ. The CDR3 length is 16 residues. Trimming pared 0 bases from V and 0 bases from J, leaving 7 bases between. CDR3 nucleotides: TGCGCCAGCAGCTTGGAGGCGGGCTCTGGGGCCAACGTCCTGACTTTC. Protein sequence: CASSLEAGSGANVLTF.

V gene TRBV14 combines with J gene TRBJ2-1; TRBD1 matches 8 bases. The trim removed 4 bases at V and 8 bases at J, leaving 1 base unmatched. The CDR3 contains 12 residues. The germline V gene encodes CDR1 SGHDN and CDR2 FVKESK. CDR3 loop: CASSRTGHEQFF. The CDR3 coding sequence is TGTGCCAGCAGCCGGACAGGGCATGAGCAGTTCTTC.

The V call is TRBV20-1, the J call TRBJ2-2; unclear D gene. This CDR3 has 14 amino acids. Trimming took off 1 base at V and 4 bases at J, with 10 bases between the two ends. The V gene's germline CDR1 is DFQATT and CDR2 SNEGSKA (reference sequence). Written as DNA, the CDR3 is TGCAGTGCTAGAGCCAGTTACGGCACCGGGGAGCTGTTTTTT. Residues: CSARASYGTGELFF.

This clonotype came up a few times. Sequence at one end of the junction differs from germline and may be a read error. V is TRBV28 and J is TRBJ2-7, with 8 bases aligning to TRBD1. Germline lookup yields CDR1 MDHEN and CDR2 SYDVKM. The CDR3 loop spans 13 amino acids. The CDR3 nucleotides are TGTGCCAGCAGTTTACCTCGGACAGGGCGGATCAGATTC. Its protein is CASSLPRTGRIRF. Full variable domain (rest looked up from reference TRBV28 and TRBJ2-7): DVKVTQSSRYLVKRTGEKVFLECVQDMDHENMFWYRQDPGLGLRLIYFSYDVKMKEKGDIPEGYSVSREKKERFSLILESASTNQTSMYLCASSLPRTGRIRFGPGTRLTVT.

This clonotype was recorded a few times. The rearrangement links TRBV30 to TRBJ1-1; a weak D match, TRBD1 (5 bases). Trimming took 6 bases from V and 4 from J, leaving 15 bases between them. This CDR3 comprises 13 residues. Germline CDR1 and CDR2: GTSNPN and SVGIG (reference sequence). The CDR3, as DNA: TGTGCCTGCCCGTTTGAGGGGCGCACTGAAGCTTTCTTT. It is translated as CACPFEGRTEAFF.